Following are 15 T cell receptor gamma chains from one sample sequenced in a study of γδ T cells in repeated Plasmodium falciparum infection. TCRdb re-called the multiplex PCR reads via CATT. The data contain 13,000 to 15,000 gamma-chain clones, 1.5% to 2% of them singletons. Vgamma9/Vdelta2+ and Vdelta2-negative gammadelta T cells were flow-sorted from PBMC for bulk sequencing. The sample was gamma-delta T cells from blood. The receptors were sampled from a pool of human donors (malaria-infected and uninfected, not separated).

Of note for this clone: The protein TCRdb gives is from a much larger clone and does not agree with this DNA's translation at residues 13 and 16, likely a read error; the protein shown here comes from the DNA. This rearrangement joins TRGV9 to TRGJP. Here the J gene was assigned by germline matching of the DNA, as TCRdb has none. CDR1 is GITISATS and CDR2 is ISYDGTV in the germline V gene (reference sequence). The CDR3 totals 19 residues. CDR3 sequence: CALWEAISSSQLSKKVKVF. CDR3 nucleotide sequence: TGTGCCTTGTGGGAGGCCATCTCTTCCTCGCAGTTGAGCAAAAAAGTCAAGGTATTT.

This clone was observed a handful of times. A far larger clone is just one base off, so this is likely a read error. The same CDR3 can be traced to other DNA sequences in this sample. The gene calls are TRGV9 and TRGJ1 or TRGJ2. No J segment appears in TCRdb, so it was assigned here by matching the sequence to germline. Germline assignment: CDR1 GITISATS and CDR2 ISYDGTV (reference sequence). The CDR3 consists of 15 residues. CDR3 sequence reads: CALWEAPSFYYKKLF. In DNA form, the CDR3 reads TGTGCCTTGTGGGAGGCGCCATCATTTTATTACAAGAAACTCTTT.

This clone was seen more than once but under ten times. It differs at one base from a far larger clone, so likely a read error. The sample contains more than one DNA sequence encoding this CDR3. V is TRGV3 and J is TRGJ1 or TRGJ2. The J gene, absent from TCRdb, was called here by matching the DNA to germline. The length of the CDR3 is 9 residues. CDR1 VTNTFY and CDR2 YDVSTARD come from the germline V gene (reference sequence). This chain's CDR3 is CATGYKKLF. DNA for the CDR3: TGTGCTACCGGTTATAAGAAACTCTTT.

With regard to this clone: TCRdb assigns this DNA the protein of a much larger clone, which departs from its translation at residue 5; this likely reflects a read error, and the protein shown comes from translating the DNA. This CDR3 is CATDRRDKKLF. As DNA, the CDR3 is TGTGCCACCGACCGCCGAGATAAGAAACTCTTT. This chain links TRGV4 with TRGJ1 or TRGJ2. After removal of 9 bases from V and 8 bases from J, the junction contained 10 bases not matched to a gene. The CDR3 totals 11 residues. Germline assignment: CDR1 EGSTGY and CDR2 YDSYTSSV.

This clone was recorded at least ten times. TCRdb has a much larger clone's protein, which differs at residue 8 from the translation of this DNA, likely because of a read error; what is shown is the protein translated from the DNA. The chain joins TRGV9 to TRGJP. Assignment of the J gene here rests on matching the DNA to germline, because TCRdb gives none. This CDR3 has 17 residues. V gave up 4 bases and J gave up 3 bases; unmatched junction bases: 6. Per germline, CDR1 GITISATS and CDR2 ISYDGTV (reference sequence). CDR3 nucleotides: TGTGCCTTGTGGGACCAGGTGCAAGAGTTGGGCAAAAAAATCAAGGTATTT. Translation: CALWDQVQELGKKIKVF.

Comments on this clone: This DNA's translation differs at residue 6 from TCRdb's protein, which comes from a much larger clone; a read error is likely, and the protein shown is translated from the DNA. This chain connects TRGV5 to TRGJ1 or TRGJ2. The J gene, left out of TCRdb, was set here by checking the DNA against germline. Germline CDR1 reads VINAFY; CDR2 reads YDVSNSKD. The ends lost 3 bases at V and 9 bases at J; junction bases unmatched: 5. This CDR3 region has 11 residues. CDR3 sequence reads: CATWDGAKKLF. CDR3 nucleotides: TGTGCCACCTGGGACGGCGCTAAGAAACTCTTT.

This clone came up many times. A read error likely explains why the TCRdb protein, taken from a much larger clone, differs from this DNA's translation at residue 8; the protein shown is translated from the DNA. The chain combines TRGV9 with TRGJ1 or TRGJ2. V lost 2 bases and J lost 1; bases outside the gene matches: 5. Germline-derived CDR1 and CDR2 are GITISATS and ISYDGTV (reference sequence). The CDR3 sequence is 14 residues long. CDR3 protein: CALWEEFNYYKKLF. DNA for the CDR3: TGTGCCTTGTGGGAGGAATTCAATTATTATAAGAAACTCTTT.

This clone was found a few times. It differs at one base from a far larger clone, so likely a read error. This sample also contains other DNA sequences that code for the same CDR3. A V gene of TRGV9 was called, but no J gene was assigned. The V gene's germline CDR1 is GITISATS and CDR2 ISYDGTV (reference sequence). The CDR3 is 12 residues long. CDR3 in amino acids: CALWEVPYKKLF. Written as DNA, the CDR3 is TGTGCCTTGTGGGAGGTCCCTTATAAAAAACTCTTT.

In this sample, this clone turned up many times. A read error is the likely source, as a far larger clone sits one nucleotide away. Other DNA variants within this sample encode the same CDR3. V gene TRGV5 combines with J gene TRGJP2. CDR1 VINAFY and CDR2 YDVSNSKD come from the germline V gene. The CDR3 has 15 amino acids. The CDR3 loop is CATWDSSRSDWIKTF. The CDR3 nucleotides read TGTGCCACCTGGGACAGTTCACGTAGTGACTGGATCAAGACGTTT.

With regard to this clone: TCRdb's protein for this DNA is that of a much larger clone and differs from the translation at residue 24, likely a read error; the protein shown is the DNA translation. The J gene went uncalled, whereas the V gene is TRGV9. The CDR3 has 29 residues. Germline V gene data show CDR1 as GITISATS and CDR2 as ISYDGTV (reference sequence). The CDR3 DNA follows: TGTGCCTTGTGGGAGGTGCAGAAGGTGGGATTGGCAGTGGAACAACACTGGTTGTCACAGGTAAGTATCGAAAGAATACAACATTTC. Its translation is CALWEVQKVGLAVEQHWLSQVSIERIQHF.

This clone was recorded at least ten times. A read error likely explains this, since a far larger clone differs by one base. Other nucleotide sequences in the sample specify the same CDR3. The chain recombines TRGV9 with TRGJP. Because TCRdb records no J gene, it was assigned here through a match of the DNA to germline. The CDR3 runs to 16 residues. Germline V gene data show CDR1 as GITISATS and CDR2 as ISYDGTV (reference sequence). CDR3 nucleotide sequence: TGTGCCTTGTGGGGCAGTAAAGAGTTGGGCAAGAAAATCAAGGTATTT. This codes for CALWGSKELGKKIKVF.

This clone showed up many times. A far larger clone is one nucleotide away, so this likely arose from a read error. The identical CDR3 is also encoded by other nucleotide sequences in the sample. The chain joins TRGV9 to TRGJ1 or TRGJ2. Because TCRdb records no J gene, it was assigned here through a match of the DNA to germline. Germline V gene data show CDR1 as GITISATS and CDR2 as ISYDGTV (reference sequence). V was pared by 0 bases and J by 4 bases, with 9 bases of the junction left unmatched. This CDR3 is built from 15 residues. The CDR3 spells CALWEVPVRYYKKLF. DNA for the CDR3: TGTGCCTTGTGGGAGGTGCCTGTCCGGTATTATAAGAAACTCTTT.

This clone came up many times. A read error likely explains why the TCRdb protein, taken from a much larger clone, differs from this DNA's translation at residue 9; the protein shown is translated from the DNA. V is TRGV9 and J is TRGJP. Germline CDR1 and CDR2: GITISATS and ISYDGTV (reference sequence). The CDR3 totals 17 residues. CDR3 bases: TGTGCCTTGTGGGAGGATCATCAAGGGTTGGGCAAAAAAATCAAGGTATTT. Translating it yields CALWEDHQGLGKKIKVF.

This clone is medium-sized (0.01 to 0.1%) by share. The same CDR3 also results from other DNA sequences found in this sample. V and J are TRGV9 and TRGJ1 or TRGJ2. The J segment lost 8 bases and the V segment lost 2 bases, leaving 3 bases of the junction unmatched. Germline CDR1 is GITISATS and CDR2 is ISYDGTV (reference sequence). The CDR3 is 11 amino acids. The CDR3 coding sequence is TGTGCCTTGTGGGAGGAACATAAGAAACTCTTT. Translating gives CALWEEHKKLF.

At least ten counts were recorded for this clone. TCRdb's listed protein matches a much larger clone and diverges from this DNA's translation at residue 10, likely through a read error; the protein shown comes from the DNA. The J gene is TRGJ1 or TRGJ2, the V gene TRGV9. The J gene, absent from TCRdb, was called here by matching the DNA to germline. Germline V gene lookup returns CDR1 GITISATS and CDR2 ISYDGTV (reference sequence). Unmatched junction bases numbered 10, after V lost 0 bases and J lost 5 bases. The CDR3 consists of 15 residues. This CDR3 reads CALWEVPVRHYKKLF. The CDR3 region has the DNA TGTGCCTTGTGGGAGGTGCCTGTCCGACATTATAAGAAACTCTTT.